The T cell receptor beta chain under discussion was sequenced for a study of identical twins. The study, taken as a whole, reports: Abundant cord blood beta clonotypes carried fewer insertions; memory repertoires showed none.

Germline V gene sequence: CDR1 SGDLS, CDR2 YYNGEE. The CDR3 has 19 residues. With 0 bases clipped from V and 2 bases from J, the junction kept 15 bases outside the gene matches. TCRdb recomputed calls from the 5' RACE reads with MiXCR, one row per CDR3 protein. The sample carries about 160,000 distinct CDR3 sequences, under 4.5% recorded once. This clonotype was recorded many times. Antigen: not known. The V call is TRBV9, the J call TRBJ2-3; TRBD2 matches 7 bases. The TCR was taken from a man aged 18 to 30 in good health. The material sequenced was memory T cells sorted from blood. CDR3 sequence: CASSVGGRGGRSITDTQYF. DNA of the CDR3: TGTGCCAGCAGCGTAGGTGGCCGGGGCGGGAGATCTATCACAGATACGCAGTATTTT.